Reported below is one TCR beta chain. The data are from a study of blood T cell dynamics during melanoma immunotherapy. The CDR3 has 17 residues. V gave up 3 bases and J gave up 1 base, with 19 bases separating them. Germline V gene sequence: CDR1 SGHTA, CDR2 FQGNSA. Time point specified: pre-treatment baseline. Only in-frame clones appear in the TCRdb table, and some are missing; sequencing was by immunoSEQ multiplex PCR. The sample yields 10,000 or so clones, 70% to 90% seen once. The clonotype originates from a human donor with melanoma. The chain recombines TRBV7-2 with TRBJ2-7; a weak D match, TRBD2 (6 bases). The sequencing here drew on blood, taken from a patient treated with checkpoint blockade. The CDR3 DNA follows: TGTGCCAGCAGCTTGTTAAGCACGGGGCGGGAATCCTACGAGCAGTACTTC. Translating gives CASSLLSTGRESYEQYF.